This paragraph reports one T cell receptor (beta chain). The source of the sample is a study of Ad26.COV2.S vaccination and SARS-CoV-2 variants. Treatment indicated: 15 to 20 received Ad26.COV2.S at low or high dose, single or two shots; 5 received placebo; per-sample allocation not given. Sampling was done on day 63 after the first vaccine or placebo injection. A Boston donor was an adult aged 18-55 years. TCRdb keeps only in-frame clones here, not all; method: immunoSEQ multiplex PCR. The data show about half a million clones, 80% to 90% seen once. The sequencing used peripheral blood, collected in a trial of Ad26.COV2.S vaccine versus placebo. This receptor was taken from a person between 18 and 59 years old who received the Ad26.COV2.S COVID-19 vaccine or a placebo.

The DNA for the CDR3 is TGTGCCAGCAGCCCGGGACAGGGGGCGTCCCTTGGCTACACCTTC. Protein sequence: CASSPGQGASLGYTF. The V gene is TRBV7-9, the J gene TRBJ1-2; 12 nucleotides agree with TRBD1. CDR3 length: 15 amino acids. CDR1 is SEHNR, CDR2 FQNEAQ, per germline (reference sequence). V lost 5 bases and J lost 7; bases outside the gene matches: 8.